In this sample, the clone carrying this TCR beta chain turned up once. The data stem from a study of T cell responses to AZD1222 COVID-19 vaccine. The CDR3 has 15 amino acids. V shed 3 bases, J shed 0 bases, and the junction held 5 bases outside the gene matches. Germline V gives CDR1 LGHNA, CDR2 YSLEER. Repertoires were generated with immunoSEQ multiplex PCR, while TCRdb's copy carries only in-frame clones and drops some. The sample carries over 50,000 clones, 84% recorded once. The sample was peripheral blood, taken on day 0 of AZD1222 vaccination. The J gene is TRBJ2-7, the V gene TRBV4-3; 7 bases are shared with TRBD2. The receptor was isolated from an adult in good health. CDR3 protein: CASSHLPSGSYEQYF. CDR3 DNA: TGCGCCAGCAGCCACTTGCCTAGCGGCTCCTACGAGCAGTACTTC.